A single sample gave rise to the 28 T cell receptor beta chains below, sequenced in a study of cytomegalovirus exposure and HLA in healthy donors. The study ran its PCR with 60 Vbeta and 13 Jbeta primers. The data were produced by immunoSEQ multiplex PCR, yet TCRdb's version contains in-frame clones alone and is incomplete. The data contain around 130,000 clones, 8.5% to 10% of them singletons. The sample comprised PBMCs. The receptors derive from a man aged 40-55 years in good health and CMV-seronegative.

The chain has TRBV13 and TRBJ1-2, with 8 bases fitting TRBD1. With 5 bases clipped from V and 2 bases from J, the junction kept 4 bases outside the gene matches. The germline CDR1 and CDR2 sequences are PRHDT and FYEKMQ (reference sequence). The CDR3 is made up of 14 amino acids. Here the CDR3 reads CASSQGQGNYGYTF. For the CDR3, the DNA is TGTGCCAGCAGCCAAGGACAGGGCAACTATGGCTACACCTTC.

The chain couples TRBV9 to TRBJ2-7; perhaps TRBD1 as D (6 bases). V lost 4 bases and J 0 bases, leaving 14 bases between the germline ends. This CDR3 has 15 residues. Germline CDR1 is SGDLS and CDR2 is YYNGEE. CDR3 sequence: CASSPKGGSSYEQYF. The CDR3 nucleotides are TGTGCCAGCAGCCCTAAAGGGGGTAGCTCCTACGAGCAGTACTTC.

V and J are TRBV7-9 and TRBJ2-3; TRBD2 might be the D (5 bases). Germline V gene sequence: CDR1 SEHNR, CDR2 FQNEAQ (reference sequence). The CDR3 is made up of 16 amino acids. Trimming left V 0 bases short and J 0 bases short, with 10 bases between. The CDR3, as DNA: TGTGCCAGCAGCTTAGCGCTAGCCGTGAGCACAGATACGCAGTATTTT. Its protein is CASSLALAVSTDTQYF.

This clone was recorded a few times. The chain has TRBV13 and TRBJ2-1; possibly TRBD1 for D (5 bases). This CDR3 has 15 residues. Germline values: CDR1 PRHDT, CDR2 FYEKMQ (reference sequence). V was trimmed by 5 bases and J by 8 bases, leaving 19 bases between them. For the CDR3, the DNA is TGTGCCAGCAGCCTCCGGACACCCCGGTGGGATGAGCAGTTCTTC. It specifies CASSLRTPRWDEQFF. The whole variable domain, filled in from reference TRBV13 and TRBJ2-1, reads AAGVIQSPRHLIKEKRETATLKCYPIPRHDTVYWYQQGPGQDPQFLISFYEKMQSDKGSIPDRFSAQQFSDYHSELNMSSLELGDSALYFCASSLRTPRWDEQFFGPGTRLTVL.

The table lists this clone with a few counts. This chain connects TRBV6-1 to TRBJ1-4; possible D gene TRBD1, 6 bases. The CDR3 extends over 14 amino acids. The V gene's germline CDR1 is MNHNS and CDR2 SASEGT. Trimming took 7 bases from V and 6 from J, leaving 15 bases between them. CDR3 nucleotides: TGTGCCAGCATGGAGGGGGGGAAGTATGAAAAACTGTTTTTT. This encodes CASMEGGKYEKLFF.

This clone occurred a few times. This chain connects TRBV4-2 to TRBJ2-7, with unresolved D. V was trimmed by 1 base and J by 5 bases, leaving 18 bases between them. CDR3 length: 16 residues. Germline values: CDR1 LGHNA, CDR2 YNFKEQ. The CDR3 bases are TGTGCCAGCAGCCAAGTGCCGCGAACGCCGTCCCACGAGCAGTACTTC. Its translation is CASSQVPRTPSHEQYF.

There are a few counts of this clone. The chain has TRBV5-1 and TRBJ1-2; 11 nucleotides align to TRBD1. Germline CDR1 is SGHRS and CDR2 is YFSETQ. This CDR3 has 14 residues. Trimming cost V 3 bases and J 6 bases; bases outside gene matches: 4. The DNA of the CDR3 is TGCGCCAGCAGCTCAGGACAGGGGGCGAATGGCTACACCTTC. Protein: CASSSGQGANGYTF.

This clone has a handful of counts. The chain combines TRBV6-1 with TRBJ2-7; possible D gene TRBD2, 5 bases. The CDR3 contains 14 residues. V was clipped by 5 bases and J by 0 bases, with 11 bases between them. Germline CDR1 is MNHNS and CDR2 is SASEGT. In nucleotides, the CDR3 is TGTGCCAGCAGTCCCCGGACTCTCTCCTACGAGCAGTACTTC. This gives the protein CASSPRTLSYEQYF.

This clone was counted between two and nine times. The CDR3 protein is CASIREVTEAFF. The CDR3 coding sequence is TGTGCCAGCATCCGGGAGGTCACTGAAGCTTTCTTT. The chain is built from TRBV7-2 and TRBJ1-1; D remains unclear. Trimming pared 7 bases from V and 4 bases from J, leaving 10 bases between. CDR1 is SGHTA and CDR2 is FQGNSA in the germline V gene. This CDR3 has 12 residues.

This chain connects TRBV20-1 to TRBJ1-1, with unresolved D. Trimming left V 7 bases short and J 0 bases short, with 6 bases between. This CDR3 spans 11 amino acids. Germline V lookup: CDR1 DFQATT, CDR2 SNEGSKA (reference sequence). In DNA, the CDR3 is TGCAGTGAGGACTTGAACACTGAAGCTTTCTTT. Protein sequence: CSEDLNTEAFF.

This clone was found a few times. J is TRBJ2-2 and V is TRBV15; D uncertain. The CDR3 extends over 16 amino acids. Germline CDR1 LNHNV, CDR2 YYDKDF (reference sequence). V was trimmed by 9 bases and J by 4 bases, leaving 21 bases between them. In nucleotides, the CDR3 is TGTGCCACAAACCCGACTCCCCGTCAATCCACCGGGGAGCTGTTTTTT. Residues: CATNPTPRQSTGELFF.

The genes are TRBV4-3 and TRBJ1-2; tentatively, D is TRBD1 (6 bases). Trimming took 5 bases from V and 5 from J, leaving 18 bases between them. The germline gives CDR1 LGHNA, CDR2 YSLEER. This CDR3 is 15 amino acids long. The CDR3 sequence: CASSRTSAGEYGYTF. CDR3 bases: TGCGCCAGCAGCAGAACCTCGGCAGGGGAATATGGCTACACCTTC.

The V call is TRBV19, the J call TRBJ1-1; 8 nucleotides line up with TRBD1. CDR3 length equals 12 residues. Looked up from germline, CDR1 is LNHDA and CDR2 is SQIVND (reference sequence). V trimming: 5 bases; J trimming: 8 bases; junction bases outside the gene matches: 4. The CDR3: CASSGQGEEAFF. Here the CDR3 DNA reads TGTGCCAGTAGTGGACAGGGCGAGGAAGCTTTCTTT.

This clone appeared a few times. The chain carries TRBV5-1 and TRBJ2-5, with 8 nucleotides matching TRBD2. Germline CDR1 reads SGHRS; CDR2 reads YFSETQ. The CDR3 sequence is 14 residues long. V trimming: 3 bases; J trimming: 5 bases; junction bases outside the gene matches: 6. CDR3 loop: CASSSGGAEETQYF. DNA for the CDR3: TGCGCCAGCAGCTCCGGGGGGGCCGAGGAGACCCAGTACTTC.

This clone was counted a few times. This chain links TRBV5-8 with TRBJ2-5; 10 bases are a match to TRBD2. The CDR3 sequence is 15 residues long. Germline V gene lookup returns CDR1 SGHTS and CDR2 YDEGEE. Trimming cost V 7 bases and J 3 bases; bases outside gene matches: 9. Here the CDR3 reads CASVSGGSTEETQYF. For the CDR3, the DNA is TGTGCCAGCGTTAGCGGGGGGTCAACCGAAGAGACCCAGTACTTC.

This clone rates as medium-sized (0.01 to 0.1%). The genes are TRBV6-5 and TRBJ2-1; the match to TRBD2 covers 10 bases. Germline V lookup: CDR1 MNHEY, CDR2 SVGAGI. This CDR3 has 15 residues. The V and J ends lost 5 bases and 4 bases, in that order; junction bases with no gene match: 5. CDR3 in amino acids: CASSPGTSEYNEQFF. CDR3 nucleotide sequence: TGTGCCAGCAGTCCCGGGACTAGCGAGTACAATGAGCAGTTCTTC.

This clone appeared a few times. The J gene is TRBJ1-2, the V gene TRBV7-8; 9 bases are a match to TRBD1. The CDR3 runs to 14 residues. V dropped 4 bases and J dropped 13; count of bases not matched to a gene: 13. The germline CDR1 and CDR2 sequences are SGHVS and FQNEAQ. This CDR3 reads CASSSRDRAPPSTF. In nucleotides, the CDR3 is TGTGCCAGCAGCTCCCGGGACAGGGCGCCGCCGAGCACCTTC.

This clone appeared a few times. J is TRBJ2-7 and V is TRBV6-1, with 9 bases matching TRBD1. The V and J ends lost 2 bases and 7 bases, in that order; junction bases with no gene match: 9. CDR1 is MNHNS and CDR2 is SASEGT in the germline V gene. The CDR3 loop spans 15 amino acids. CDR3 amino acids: CASSETGTGIREQYF. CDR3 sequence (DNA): TGTGCCAGCAGTGAAACGGGGACAGGGATCAGGGAGCAGTACTTC.

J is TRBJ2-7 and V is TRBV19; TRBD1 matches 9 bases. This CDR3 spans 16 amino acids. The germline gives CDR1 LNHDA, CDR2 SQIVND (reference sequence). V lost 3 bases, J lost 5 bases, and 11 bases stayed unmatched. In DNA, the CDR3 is TGTGCCAGTAGTATTCTGCCCGACAGGGGGAAACACGAGCAGTACTTC. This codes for CASSILPDRGKHEQYF.

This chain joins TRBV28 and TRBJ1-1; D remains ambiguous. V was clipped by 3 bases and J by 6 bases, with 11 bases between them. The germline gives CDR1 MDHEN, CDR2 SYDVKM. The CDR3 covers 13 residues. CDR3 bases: TGTGCCAGCAGTTTTTCGTTGTCGGCTGAAGCTTTCTTT. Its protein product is CASSFSLSAEAFF.

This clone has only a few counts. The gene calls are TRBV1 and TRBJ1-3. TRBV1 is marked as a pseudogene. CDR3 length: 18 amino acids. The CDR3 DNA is TGCACCAGCAGCCCGAAGTCTGAGGTCGCGCCCTCTGGAAACACCATATATTTT. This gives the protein CTSSPKSEVAPSGNTIYF.

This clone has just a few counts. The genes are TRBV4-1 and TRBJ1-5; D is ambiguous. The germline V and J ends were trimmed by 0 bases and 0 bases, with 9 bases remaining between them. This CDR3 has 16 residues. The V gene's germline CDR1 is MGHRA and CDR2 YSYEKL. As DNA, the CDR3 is TGCGCCAGCAGCCAAGATGTACGCTATAGCAATCAGCCCCAGCATTTT. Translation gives CASSQDVRYSNQPQHF.

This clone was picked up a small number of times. The CDR3 spells CASGAGTHNEQFF. The CDR3 nucleotides read TGTGCCAGCGGGGCAGGGACTCACAATGAGCAGTTCTTC. V usage is TRBV7-6 and J usage is TRBJ2-1, with TRBD2 as a possible D gene (6 bases). This CDR3 comprises 13 residues. Germline V gene sequence: CDR1 SGHVS, CDR2 FNYEAQ. V was clipped by 8 bases and J by 5 bases, with 13 bases between them.

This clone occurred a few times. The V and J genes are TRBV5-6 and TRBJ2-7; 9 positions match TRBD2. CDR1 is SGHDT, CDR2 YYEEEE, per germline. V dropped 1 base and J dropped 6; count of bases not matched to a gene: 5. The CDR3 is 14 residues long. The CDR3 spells CASSLLLAGSEQYF. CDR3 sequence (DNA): TGTGCCAGCAGCTTGCTGCTAGCGGGGAGCGAGCAGTACTTC.

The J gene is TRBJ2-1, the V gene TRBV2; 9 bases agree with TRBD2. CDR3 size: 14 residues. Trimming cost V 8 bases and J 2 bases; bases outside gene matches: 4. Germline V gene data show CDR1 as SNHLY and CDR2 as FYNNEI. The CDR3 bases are TGTGCCAGCGACCTAGCGGGGCCCTACAATGAGCAGTTCTTC. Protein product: CASDLAGPYNEQFF.

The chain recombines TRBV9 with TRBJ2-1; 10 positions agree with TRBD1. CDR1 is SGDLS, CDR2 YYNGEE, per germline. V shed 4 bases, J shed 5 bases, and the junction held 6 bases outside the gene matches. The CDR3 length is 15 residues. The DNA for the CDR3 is TGTGCCAGCAGCAGAGAGGGACAGGGGCACAATGAGCAGTTCTTC. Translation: CASSREGQGHNEQFF.

CDR3 region: CASSVRAGGTSYEQYF. The CDR3, as DNA: TGTGCCAGCAGCGTACGAGCGGGGGGCACGTCCTACGAGCAGTACTTC. The rearrangement joins TRBV9 to TRBJ2-5; 9 bases agree with TRBD2. The J call is in doubt because the DNA end fits TRBJ2-7 better. CDR1 and CDR2 (germline): SGDLS, YYNGEE. This CDR3 is built from 16 residues.

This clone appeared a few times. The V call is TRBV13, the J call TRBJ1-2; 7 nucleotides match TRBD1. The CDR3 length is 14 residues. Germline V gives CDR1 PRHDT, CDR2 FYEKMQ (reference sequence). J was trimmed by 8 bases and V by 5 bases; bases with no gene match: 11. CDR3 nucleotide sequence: TGTGCCAGCAGCCCAATAGGGACAGTCGGCGGCTACACCTTC. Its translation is CASSPIGTVGGYTF.